This paragraph covers one T cell receptor beta chain sequence. The antigen it recognizes is unknown. The record has no base qualities; no much larger clone is one base away. The receptor library was made with PCR. Sequencing was performed on an Illumina HiSeq 2500. To normalize quantification of the TCRbeta repertoire, the TCR libraries were built with molecular barcoding that relied on unique molecular identifiers. In-frame beta chains were kept once TCRdb had trimmed the public reads at Q25 with fastp and called clones with MiXCR. Duplicate CDR3 protein sequences are folded into a single record with the most common DNA and genes. This sample gives around 480,000 distinct CDR3 sequences in total; approximately 29% of them show up just once. The ten most abundant clones make up less than 2.5% of the sample. This specimen comes from a study of T-cell reconstitution after alpha-beta-depleted transplantation in children (dated by TCRdb to about 2016). Some background on the complete study: The study quantitatively tracked T-cell immune reconstitution after TCRalphabeta/CD19-depleted allogeneic hematopoietic cell transplantation in children using TCR repertoire profiling.

The CDR3 contains 14 residues, cysteine and phenylalanine counted. The only DNA kept is the CDR3, 42 bases in frame from the first base. The junction carries 9 bases between V and J, which are trimmed by 0 bases and 3 bases respectively. The germline V gene sets CDR1 to LGHNA and CDR2 to YSLEER. The chain is assembled from TRBV4-3 and TRBJ2-7; the D gene is unclear. The sample in question was PBMCs from the stem cell graft donor, obtained from the stem cell graft. The source of this sequence is a human donor who donated a stem cell graft to a child with aplastic anemia. This receptor has the CDR3 CASSQDPSHYEQYF. Read as DNA, the sequence is TGCGCCAGCAGCCAAGACCCCAGCCACTACGAGCAGTACTTC.